The 17 T cell receptor beta chains in this list originate from one sample, sequenced in a study of blood T cell repertoires in COVID-19. This table comes from immunoSEQ multiplex PCR, and its TCRdb copy is limited to in-frame clones, with some not included. The profile shows a few hundred thousand clones, about 90% of them singletons. Source material: PBMCs or T cells enriched from blood (not recorded which). These TCRs come from a woman aged 25 to 39 who had recovered from COVID-19.

The gene calls are TRBV5-6 and TRBJ2-5, with D perhaps matching TRBD2 (5 bases). The V end was cut by 4 bases, the J end by 5 bases, with 18 bases between. CDR1 and CDR2 from the germline V gene are SGHDT and YYEEEE. CDR3 length: 15 residues. The CDR3 DNA reads as TGTGCCAGCAGCATCATAGGGAGAGCATCGGAGACCCAGTACTTC. It is translated as CASSIIGRASETQYF.

The genes are TRBV6-1 and TRBJ2-7; D gene ambiguous. Germline V CDR1 and CDR2: MNHNS, SASEGT. V gave up 3 bases and J gave up 3 bases, with 9 bases separating them. This CDR3 contains 13 residues. CDR3 region: CASSEIRFYEQYF. The DNA of the CDR3 is TGTGCCAGCAGTGAGATACGGTTCTACGAGCAGTACTTC.

This clone was counted a few times. The chain carries TRBV5-1 and TRBJ1-2, with D perhaps matching TRBD1 (6 bases). CDR3 size: 14 residues. CDR1 is SGHRS and CDR2 is YFSETQ in the germline V gene. The V end was cut by 0 bases, the J end by 5 bases, with 11 bases between. The CDR3 sequence: CASSLGVGGYGYTF. In DNA, the CDR3 is TGCGCCAGCAGCTTGGGTGTAGGGGGTTATGGCTACACCTTC.

This chain connects TRBV9 to TRBJ1-2, with TRBD1 matching 8 bases. Germline V CDR1 and CDR2: SGDLS, YYNGEE. V lost 4 bases, J lost 4 bases, and 9 bases stayed unmatched. The CDR3 is 15 residues long. The CDR3 region is CASSPEGQDIYGYTF. The CDR3 coding sequence is TGTGCCAGCAGCCCCGAGGGACAGGACATCTATGGCTACACCTTC.

The chain joins TRBV29-1 to TRBJ1-6, with 8 bases matching TRBD1. Germline V CDR1 and CDR2: SQVTM, ANQGSEA. This CDR3 contains 14 residues. With V trimmed by 6 bases and J by 3 bases, 4 bases remained unmatched. This chain's CDR3 is CSVQQGDYNSPLHF. The DNA for the CDR3 is TGCAGCGTCCAACAGGGGGACTATAATTCACCCCTCCACTTT. The complete variable domain, with remaining parts taken from reference TRBV29-1 and TRBJ1-6, reads SAVISQKPSRDICQRGTSLTIQCQVDSQVTMMFWYRQQPGQSLTLIATANQGSEATYESGFVIDKFPISRPNLTFSTLTVSNMSPEDSSIYLCSVQQGDYNSPLHFGNGTRLTVT.

CDR3 sequence (DNA): TGTGCCAGCAGTGAATATAGTAGCAATCAGCCCCAGCATTTT. Protein sequence: CASSEYSSNQPQHF. V is TRBV6-1 and J is TRBJ1-5, with unresolved D. This CDR3 region has 14 residues. The germline gives CDR1 MNHNS, CDR2 SASEGT. Trimming removed 2 bases from V and 0 bases from J, with 5 bases in between.

This chain uses TRBV18 with TRBJ1-2, with D possibly TRBD1 on 5 matching bases. The length of the CDR3 is 17 residues. The germline CDR1 and CDR2 sequences are KGHSH and LQKENI. V was cut by 2 bases and J by 0 bases, with 16 bases left in between. CDR3 DNA sequence: TGTGCCAGCTCACCATCGGCGCAGGGCCCTTCTAACTATGGCTACACCTTC. This gives the protein CASSPSAQGPSNYGYTF.

Worth noting for this clone: Different DNA sequences within this sample yield the same CDR3. This chain connects TRBV19 to TRBJ1-6; tentatively, D is TRBD1 (5 bases). CDR3 length: 13 residues. Germline V CDR1 and CDR2: LNHDA, SQIVND (reference sequence). V was clipped by 3 bases and J by 10 bases, with 10 bases between them. DNA of the CDR3: TGTGCCAGTAGTATCGGGGGTAGCTCACCCCTCCACTTT. Translation gives CASSIGGSSPLHF.

V is TRBV4-3 and J is TRBJ1-2; the match to TRBD1 covers 7 bases. The germline gives CDR1 LGHNA, CDR2 YSLEER. CDR3 length equals 15 residues. With 0 bases clipped from V and 5 bases from J, the junction kept 6 bases outside the gene matches. DNA for the CDR3: TGCGCCAGCAGCCAAGACCCCCGGGACAGATATGGCTACACCTTC. Translation: CASSQDPRDRYGYTF.

This sequence joins TRBV19 and TRBJ1-5, with D maybe TRBD1 (6 bases). Between the trimmed V and J ends, which lost 9 bases and 0 bases, there was a span of 12 bases. Germline V gene lookup returns CDR1 LNHDA and CDR2 SQIVND (reference sequence). The CDR3 has 14 amino acids. The CDR3 DNA sequence: TGTGCCAGCTTAACAGGGAGTAGCAATCAGCCCCAGCATTTT. Translating gives CASLTGSSNQPQHF.

This chain uses TRBV18 with TRBJ1-1; D gene uncertain. V lost 5 bases to trimming and J lost 2 bases, with 24 bases between them. Germline loops: CDR1 KGHSH, CDR2 LQKENI. There are 18 residues in the CDR3. This chain's CDR3 is CASSGTGTGGGDNTEAFF. CDR3 DNA: TGTGCCAGCTCAGGAACGGGCACGGGAGGAGGTGATAACACTGAAGCTTTCTTT. The full variable domain, rest sourced from reference TRBV18 and TRBJ1-1, is NAGVMQNPRHLVRRRGQEARLRCSPMKGHSHVYWYRQLPEEGLKFMVYLQKENIIDESGMPKERFSAEFPKEGPSILRIQQVVRGDSAAYFCASSGTGTGGGDNTEAFFGQGTRLTVV.

V usage is TRBV28 and J usage is TRBJ2-7, with unresolved D. Germline assignment: CDR1 MDHEN and CDR2 SYDVKM. V was pared by 3 bases and J by 4 bases, with 16 bases between. The CDR3 loop spans 15 amino acids. CDR3 sequence (DNA): TGTGCCAGCAGTTTTTTTTCTGGCTCATCGTACGAGCAGTACTTC. It codes for CASSFFSGSSYEQYF.

CDR3 region: CASSQSSGGIYEQYF. CDR3 DNA sequence: TGTGCCAGCAGCCAGAGTAGCGGGGGAATCTACGAGCAGTACTTC. The V and J genes are TRBV4-2 and TRBJ2-7, with 9 bases matching TRBD2. J gave up 3 bases and V 3 bases, and 6 bases lay outside the gene matches. The CDR3 has 15 residues. The germline V gene has CDR1 LGHNA and CDR2 YNFKEQ.

The genes are TRBV29-1 and TRBJ1-3; D is unresolved. Germline V gene data show CDR1 as SQVTM and CDR2 as ANQGSEA. Trimming pared 4 bases from V and 2 bases from J, leaving 15 bases between. CDR3 length: 15 amino acids. The CDR3 DNA reads TGCAGCGTTGGAGGATATTCGGGGACTGGAAACACCATATATTTT. It encodes CSVGGYSGTGNTIYF.

The CDR3 DNA follows: TGTGCCAGCAGTGAATCCGGGACAGGGTATCAGCCCCAGCATTTT. Protein sequence: CASSESGTGYQPQHF. This sequence joins TRBV25-1 and TRBJ1-5; 9 nucleotides line up with TRBD1. The germline CDR1 and CDR2 sequences are MGHDK and SYGVNS. J gave up 5 bases and V 1 base, and 3 bases lay outside the gene matches. This CDR3 has 15 residues. Full variable domain (missing parts from reference TRBV25-1 and TRBJ1-5): EADIYQTPRYLVIGTGKKITLECSQTMGHDKMYWYQQDPGMELHLIHYSYGVNSTEKGDLSSESTVSRIRTEHFPLTLESARPSHTSQYLCASSESGTGYQPQHFGDGTRLSIL.

The chain uses TRBV27 and TRBJ1-5; D unresolved. The CDR3 extends over 13 amino acids. The germline gives CDR1 MNHEY, CDR2 SMNVEV (reference sequence). Trimming removed 8 bases from V and 2 bases from J, with 10 bases in between. CDR3 loop: CASGAGRNQPQHF. In nucleotides, the CDR3 is TGTGCCAGCGGTGCGGGCCGCAATCAGCCCCAGCATTTT.

The chain carries TRBV4-1 and TRBJ2-2; 11 nucleotides align to TRBD1. Unmatched junction bases numbered 6, after V lost 7 bases and J lost 2 bases. This CDR3 region has 16 residues. CDR1 is MGHRA and CDR2 is YSYEKL in the germline V gene. The CDR3 DNA follows: TGCGCCAGCACCCGGGGACAGGGGGGTAACACCGGGGAGCTGTTTTTT. Translating it yields CASTRGQGGNTGELFF.